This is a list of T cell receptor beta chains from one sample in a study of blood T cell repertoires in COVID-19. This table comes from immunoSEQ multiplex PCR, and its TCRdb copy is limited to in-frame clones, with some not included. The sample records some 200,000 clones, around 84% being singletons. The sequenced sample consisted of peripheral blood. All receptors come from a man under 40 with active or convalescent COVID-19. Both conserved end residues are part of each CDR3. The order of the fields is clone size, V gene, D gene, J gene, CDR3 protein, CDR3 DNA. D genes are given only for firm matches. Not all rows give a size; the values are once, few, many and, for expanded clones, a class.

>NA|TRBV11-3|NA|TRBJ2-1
CASSLDHGSRPYNEQFF
TGTGCCAGCAGCTTAGATCACGGTTCTAGACCCTACAATGAGCAGTTCTTC
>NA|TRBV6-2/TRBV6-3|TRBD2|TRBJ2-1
CASSRRLAGVVHEQFF
TGTGCCAGCAGCAGGAGACTAGCGGGAGTAGTCCATGAGCAGTTCTTC
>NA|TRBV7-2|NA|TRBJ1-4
CASSPDWNEKLFF
TGTGCCAGCAGCCCGGACTGGAATGAAAAACTGTTTTTT
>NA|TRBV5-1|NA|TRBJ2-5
CASSLGSYQETQYF
TGCGCCAGCAGCTTGGGCTCATATCAGGAGACCCAGTACTTC
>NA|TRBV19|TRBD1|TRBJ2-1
CASSLGTGNYEQFF
TGTGCCAGTAGTCTAGGGACAGGCAATTATGAGCAGTTCTTC
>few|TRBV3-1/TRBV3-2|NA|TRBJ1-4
CASSLLGPNEKLFF
TGTGCCAGCAGCCTATTGGGCCCTAATGAAAAACTGTTTTTT
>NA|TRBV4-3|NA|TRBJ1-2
CASSQETFGLRGPVNYGYTF
TGCGCCAGCAGCCAAGAGACTTTTGGACTGCGGGGTCCTGTTAACTATGGCTACACCTTC
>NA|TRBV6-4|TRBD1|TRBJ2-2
CASSGIGQGANTGELFF
TGTGCCAGCAGTGGAATCGGCCAGGGGGCGAACACCGGGGAGCTGTTTTTT
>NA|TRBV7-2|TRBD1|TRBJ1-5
CASSFLPPRAGGYQPQHF
TGTGCCAGCAGCTTTCTCCCCCCGCGGGCAGGGGGCTATCAGCCCCAGCATTTT
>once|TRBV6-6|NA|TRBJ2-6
CASSPEAFRLGGPGANVLTF
TGTGCCAGCAGCCCAGAGGCCTTTAGGCTGGGGGGGCCTGGGGCCAACGTCCTGACTTTC
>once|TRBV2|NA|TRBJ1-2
CASPEVGRAAGYTF
TGTGCCAGCCCCGAGGTGGGCAGGGCGGCAGGCTACACCTTC
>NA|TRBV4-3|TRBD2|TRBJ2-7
CASSQDRLAGGPEQYF
TGCGCCAGCAGCCAAGACCGCCTAGCGGGAGGGCCCGAGCAGTACTTC
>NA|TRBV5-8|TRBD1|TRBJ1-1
CASSRGGAGTEAFF
TGTGCCAGCAGCAGAGGGGGCGCGGGGACTGAAGCTTTCTTT
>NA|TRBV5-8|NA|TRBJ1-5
CASSADTTRQPQHF
TGTGCCAGCAGCGCGGACACCACCAGGCAGCCCCAGCATTTT
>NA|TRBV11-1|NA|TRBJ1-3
CASSFGQLKAGNTIYF
TGTGCCAGCAGCTTCGGACAGCTGAAGGCTGGAAACACCATATATTTT
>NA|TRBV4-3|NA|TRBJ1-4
CASSQSGTPNEKLFF
TGCGCCAGCAGCCAAAGTGGGACTCCCAATGAAAAACTGTTTTTT
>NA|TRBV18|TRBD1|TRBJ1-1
CASSPPGTANTEAFF
TGTGCCAGCTCACCGCCCGGGACAGCGAACACTGAAGCTTTCTTT
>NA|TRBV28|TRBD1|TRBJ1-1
CASSPSAAGGHTEAFF
TGTGCCAGCAGTCCGTCGGCGGCAGGGGGACACACTGAAGCTTTCTTT
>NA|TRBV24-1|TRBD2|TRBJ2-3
CATSDFQRGGSDTQYF
TGTGCCACCAGTGATTTCCAGCGGGGGGGCTCAGATACGCAGTATTTT
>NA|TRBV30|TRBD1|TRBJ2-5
CAWNPGQSQETQYF
TGTGCCTGGAACCCGGGACAGAGCCAAGAGACCCAGTACTTC
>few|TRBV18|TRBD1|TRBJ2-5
CASSPRPGGRETQYF
TGTGCCAGCTCACCACGACCAGGGGGTCGAGAGACCCAGTACTTC
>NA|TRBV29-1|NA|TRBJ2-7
CSGGTDSYEQYF
TGCAGCGGCGGGACAGACTCCTACGAGCAGTACTTC
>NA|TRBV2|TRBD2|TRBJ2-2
CASSERSGRAYSTGELFF
TGTGCCAGCAGTGAACGGAGCGGGAGGGCCTATAGCACCGGGGAGCTGTTTTTT
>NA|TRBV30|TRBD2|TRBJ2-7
CAWSVWTSGRYEQYF
TGTGCCTGGAGCGTCTGGACTAGCGGGAGATACGAGCAGTACTTC
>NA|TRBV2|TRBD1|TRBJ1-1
CASRLRDRANTEAFF
TGTGCCAGCAGACTACGGGACAGGGCGAACACTGAAGCTTTCTTT
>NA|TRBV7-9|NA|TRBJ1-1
CASRRKGATEAFF
TGTGCCAGCAGAAGGAAAGGGGCCACTGAAGCTTTCTTT